This T cell receptor (beta chain) is from a study of Ad26.COV2.S vaccination and SARS-CoV-2 variants. Study-wide points: Breadth of non-spike TCRs did not differ between vaccinees and placebo recipients.

This CDR3 contains 16 residues. The germline V gene has CDR1 SGHTS and CDR2 YDEGEE. With 2 bases clipped from V and 8 bases from J, the junction kept 13 bases outside the gene matches. Sample treatment: some 19 received Ad26.COV2.S at low or high dose, single or two shots; 5 received placebo; per-sample allocation not given. Day 63 following the first vaccine or placebo injection was when the samples were taken. Notes on this clone: The antigen is undetermined.

The method was immunoSEQ multiplex PCR; TCRdb's version includes in-frame clones alone and lacks a portion of them. The sample gives about 350,000 clones, 86% of which show up once; about 10% is in the top ten. The receptor comes from a person between 18 and 65 years old who received the Ad26.COV2.S COVID-19 vaccine or a placebo. This specimen consisted of peripheral blood, obtained in a trial of Ad26.COV2.S vaccine versus placebo. The chain is built from TRBV5-8 and TRBJ2-4; 7 bases are a match to TRBD2. CDR3 loop: CASSFFSSGSGYIQYF. The CDR3 DNA follows: TGTGCCAGCAGCTTTTTTTCTAGCGGCTCTGGCTACATTCAGTACTTC.